Below, 13 T cell receptor beta chains from the same sample are listed, as sequenced in a study of blood T cell repertoires in COVID-19. Sequencing used immunoSEQ multiplex PCR; TCRdb keeps in-frame clones, though not all of them. The table has approximately 75,000 clones, roughly 82% seen once. Sample: peripheral blood. Receptor source: a woman aged 45 to 65 with acute or convalescent COVID-19.

The rearrangement uses TRBV9 and TRBJ1-2, with 7 bases fitting TRBD1. Per the germline V gene, CDR1 is SGDLS and CDR2 is YYNGEE. V was pared by 3 bases and J by 3 bases, with 8 bases of the junction left unmatched. The CDR3 sequence is 15 residues long. CDR3 sequence: CASSGDRVSDYGYTF. CDR3 DNA sequence: TGTGCCAGCAGCGGCGACAGGGTAAGCGACTATGGCTACACCTTC. Together with reference TRBV9 and TRBJ1-2, the CDR3 gives the full variable domain: DSGVTQTPKHLITATGQRVTLRCSPRSGDLSVYWYQQSLDQGLQFLIQYYNGEERAKGNILERFSAQQFPDLHSELNLSSLELGDSALYFCASSGDRVSDYGYTFGSGTRLTVV.

The V gene is TRBV5-5, the J gene TRBJ2-3; 10 positions agree with TRBD2. The CDR3 is made up of 17 amino acids. Trimming removed 4 bases from V and 0 bases from J; junction bases left unmatched: 8. Germline V gives CDR1 SGHKS, CDR2 YYEKEE (reference sequence). The CDR3 DNA sequence: TGTGCCAGCAGCCGCGCACCTAGCGGGGGTAGCACAGATACGCAGTATTTT. Amino acid sequence: CASSRAPSGGSTDTQYF.

The chain has TRBV9 and TRBJ1-3; 7 nucleotides match TRBD1. After removal of 2 bases from V and 4 bases from J, the junction contained 3 bases not matched to a gene. The CDR3 runs 14 residues. CDR1 SGDLS and CDR2 YYNGEE come from the germline V gene. DNA for the CDR3: TGTGCCAGCAGCGTTCAGGGGGTAGGAAACACCATATATTTT. It yields the protein CASSVQGVGNTIYF.

This clone was picked up a small number of times. CDR3 sequence reads: CASSLRQGVHNEKLFF. As DNA, the CDR3 is TGTGCCAGCAGCTTGAGGCAGGGGGTACATAATGAAAAACTGTTTTTT. The chain recombines TRBV11-2 with TRBJ1-4; 7 bases line up with TRBD1. Trimming cost V 3 bases and J 4 bases; bases outside gene matches: 8. CDR1 SGHAT and CDR2 FQNNGV come from the germline V gene. The CDR3 is made up of 16 amino acids.

This chain connects TRBV6-4 to TRBJ1-2, with 7 bases matching TRBD1. This CDR3 has 11 amino acids. CDR1 is MRHNA, CDR2 SNTAGT, per germline. The V and J ends lost 8 bases and 6 bases, in that order; junction bases with no gene match: 3. The CDR3 nucleotides read TGTGCCAGCGCCACAGGGGATGGCTACACCTTC. Translating gives CASATGDGYTF.

The V call is TRBV19, the J call TRBJ1-1; D remains ambiguous. CDR1 and CDR2 from the germline V gene are LNHDA and SQIVND (reference sequence). Trimming removed 4 bases from V and 0 bases from J, with 12 bases in between. The CDR3 contains 15 residues. The CDR3 coding sequence is TGTGCCAGTAGTAATCGGCGGGTCATGAACACTGAAGCTTTCTTT. This translates into CASSNRRVMNTEAFF.

V usage is TRBV3-1 (or the pseudogene TRBV3-2) and J usage is TRBJ1-6; D remains ambiguous. Germline V CDR1 and CDR2: LGHDT, YNNKEL (reference sequence). V was trimmed by 6 bases and J by 0 bases, leaving 18 bases between them. The CDR3 loop spans 18 amino acids. In nucleotides, the CDR3 is TGTGCCAGCAGTCTTTCAATTCGGACTAGCTCCTATAATTCACCCCTCCACTTT. Amino acids: CASSLSIRTSSYNSPLHF.

Note on this clone: The junction shows a germline mismatch at one end, possibly a read error. This chain connects TRBV6-5 to TRBJ1-6; TRBD1 might be the D (6 bases). Germline assignment: CDR1 MNHEY and CDR2 SVGAGI. This CDR3 comprises 11 residues. In DNA, the CDR3 is TGTGCCAGCACCGACGGACAGCTTCAACTCTTT. Residues: CASTDGQLQLF.

This clone was detected once. The chain combines TRBV29-1 with TRBJ2-1, with 8 bases identical to TRBD1. The V gene end was trimmed by 2 bases and the J gene end by 12 bases; junction bases not matched to a gene: 6. There are 12 residues in the CDR3. CDR1 SQVTM and CDR2 ANQGSEA come from the germline V gene. CDR3 in amino acids: CSVETRTGLQFF. Written as DNA, the CDR3 is TGCAGCGTTGAAACGCGGACAGGGTTGCAGTTCTTC.

This chain joins TRBV12-3 or TRBV12-4 and TRBJ1-3; TRBD1 agrees at 7 bases. V lost 5 bases, J lost 4 bases, and 2 bases stayed unmatched. The CDR3 has 13 residues. The CDR3 sequence is CASSTGEGNTIYF. DNA of the CDR3: TGTGCCAGCAGTACAGGGGAGGGAAACACCATATATTTT.

The chain employs TRBV6-1 and TRBJ2-7, with D maybe TRBD2 (5 bases). This CDR3 spans 17 amino acids. The germline V and J ends were trimmed by 2 bases and 2 bases, with 19 bases remaining between them. Germline V gene lookup returns CDR1 MNHNS and CDR2 SASEGT. In DNA, the CDR3 is TGTGCCAGCAGTGAATCACCTCGTGGCGGGTCCACCTACGAGCAGTACTTC. This sequence encodes CASSESPRGGSTYEQYF.

This chain links TRBV28 with TRBJ2-7; 9 bases align to TRBD1. V lost 6 bases and J lost 2; bases outside the gene matches: 5. CDR1 is MDHEN, CDR2 SYDVKM, per germline. There are 14 residues in the CDR3. CDR3 region: CASRRGTGTYEQYF. CDR3 in DNA: TGTGCCAGCAGAAGGGGGACAGGGACCTACGAGCAGTACTTC. The whole variable domain, filled in from reference TRBV28 and TRBJ2-7, reads DVKVTQSSRYLVKRTGEKVFLECVQDMDHENMFWYRQDPGLGLRLIYFSYDVKMKEKGDIPEGYSVSREKKERFSLILESASTNQTSMYLCASRRGTGTYEQYFGPGTRLTVT.

The chain has TRBV19 and TRBJ1-5; 10 bases map to TRBD1. The CDR3 consists of 16 residues. From germline, CDR1 is LNHDA and CDR2 SQIVND (reference sequence). V gave up 6 bases and J gave up 0 bases; unmatched junction bases: 5. The CDR3 is CASRTGGLHSNQPQHF. The DNA of the CDR3 is TGTGCCAGTAGGACAGGGGGCCTCCATAGCAATCAGCCCCAGCATTTT.